This T cell receptor (beta chain) was retrieved from a study of blood T cell repertoires in COVID-19. The CDR3 covers 13 residues. Trimming removed 5 bases from V and 0 bases from J, with 7 bases in between. Data came from immunoSEQ multiplex PCR; TCRdb stores just in-frame clones and leaves some out. Seen here are about 130,000 clones, roughly 86% observed once, and the top ten hold roughly 11%. Sample: peripheral blood. This receptor was obtained from a woman in her seventies with COVID-19, enrolled during active disease. The chain links TRBV12-3 or TRBV12-4 to TRBJ1-2; D is ambiguous. The CDR3 sequence is CASSPGANYGYTF. CDR3 nucleotides: TGTGCCAGCAGTCCGGGAGCTAACTATGGCTACACCTTC.